This T cell receptor (beta chain) was profiled in a study of shared clonotypes between healthy human individuals. Study context: The study drew on a couple of women and three men aged 18 to 49 as donors. Each donor's CD8 memory used one plate, CD8 naive two, each CD4 subset three. Study results and limitations: Sampling covered blood only; tissue repertoires likely differ.

This clone has only a few counts. Its antigen is unidentified. TCRdb's copy holds only in-frame clones and misses some; the assay was immunoSEQ multiplex PCR. The sample contains roughly 2.2 million clones, around 93% of which appear only once. The CDR3 contains 11 residues. Trimming removed 4 bases at V and 7 bases at J, with 10 bases between. Germline assignment: CDR1 SQVTM and CDR2 ANQGSEA. The chain combines TRBV29-1 with TRBJ1-1, with a possible D match to TRBD1 (5 bases). Sequenced sample: naive CD4+ T cells from PBMCs. Specified subset: CD45RA+ positively selected. The receptor's source is a man aged 18-30 years in good health. Some clones in this sample may be carry-over from other donors' samples. The CDR3 loop is CSVANQGEAFF. CDR3 DNA: TGCAGCGTTGCTAACCAGGGTGAAGCTTTCTTT.